A selection of T cell receptor beta chains follows, all from one sample in a study of blood T cell repertoires in COVID-19. The assay was immunoSEQ multiplex PCR, and TCRdb's table has in-frame clones only and misses some. The table includes 200,000 or so clones, roughly nine tenths detected once. The sequencing input was peripheral blood. Source of these receptors: an older woman with acute or convalescent COVID-19. Each CDR3 is given with its conserved first and last residue. The D gene is left open where the match is weak. Size values are once, few and many counts, or a class for expanded clones, and some rows have none.

v_gene: TRBV7-2; j_gene: TRBJ2-3; abundance: NA; d_gene: NA; CDR3nt: TGTGCCAGCAGCTTAAAACGGGGATTATTCACAGATACGCAGTATTTT; CDR3aa: CASSLKRGLFTDTQYF
v_gene: TRBV10-3; j_gene: TRBJ2-7; abundance: NA; d_gene: NA; CDR3nt: TGTGCCATCAGTACAGGGATAGGGGACTACGAGCAGTACTTC; CDR3aa: CAISTGIGDYEQYF
v_gene: TRBV5-5; j_gene: TRBJ1-5; abundance: NA; d_gene: TRBD1; CDR3nt: TGTGCCAGCAGCTTGTGGGGACAGAGCAATCAGCCCCAGCATTTT; CDR3aa: CASSLWGQSNQPQHF
v_gene: TRBV7-2; j_gene: TRBJ2-2; abundance: few; d_gene: NA; CDR3nt: TGTGCCAGCAGCTTAGAAAGGCAGGCCTCGAACACCGGGGAGCTGTTTTTT; CDR3aa: CASSLERQASNTGELFF
v_gene: TRBV5-1; j_gene: TRBJ1-6; abundance: NA; d_gene: NA; CDR3nt: TGCGCCAGCAGCTCCCTCTATAATTCACCCCTCCACTTT; CDR3aa: CASSSLYNSPLHF
v_gene: TRBV27; j_gene: TRBJ1-2; abundance: NA; d_gene: NA; CDR3nt: TGTGCCAGCAGTTTCGAGCAGGGCTATGGCTACACCTTC; CDR3aa: CASSFEQGYGYTF
v_gene: TRBV18; j_gene: TRBJ1-1; abundance: NA; d_gene: NA; CDR3nt: TGTGCCAGCTCACTCGATAGGGGCACTGAAGCTTTCTTT; CDR3aa: CASSLDRGTEAFF
v_gene: TRBV6-6; j_gene: TRBJ1-6; abundance: few; d_gene: TRBD1; CDR3nt: TGTGCCAGCAGTACGGACAGGGTGAGGTCACCCCTCCACTTT; CDR3aa: CASSTDRVRSPLHF
v_gene: TRBV6-5; j_gene: TRBJ2-2; abundance: NA; d_gene: NA; CDR3nt: TGTGCCAGCAGTTACTCCCGGAACACCGGGGAGCTGTTTTTT; CDR3aa: CASSYSRNTGELFF
v_gene: TRBV3-1/TRBV3-2; j_gene: TRBJ2-3; abundance: NA; d_gene: TRBD2; CDR3nt: TGTGCCAGCAGCCGACGGGCGGGAGGCACAGATACGCAGTATTTT; CDR3aa: CASSRRAGGTDTQYF
v_gene: TRBV7-2; j_gene: TRBJ2-7; abundance: NA; d_gene: TRBD1; CDR3nt: TGTGCCAGCAGCCAAGGACAGGGGCAGCAGCAGTACTTC; CDR3aa: CASSQGQGQQQYF
v_gene: TRBV7-2; j_gene: TRBJ1-1; abundance: few; d_gene: NA; CDR3nt: TGTGCCAGCAGCTTAATAGGGGTGACTGAAGCTTTCTTT; CDR3aa: CASSLIGVTEAFF
v_gene: TRBV5-4; j_gene: TRBJ1-6; abundance: NA; d_gene: NA; CDR3nt: TGTGCCAGCAGCGTGGACATTTATAATTCACCCCTCCACTTT; CDR3aa: CASSVDIYNSPLHF
v_gene: TRBV10-1; j_gene: TRBJ1-1; abundance: NA; d_gene: NA; CDR3nt: TGCGCCAGCAATCGGGACATGAACACTGAAGCTTTCTTT; CDR3aa: CASNRDMNTEAFF
v_gene: TRBV11-3; j_gene: TRBJ1-2; abundance: few; d_gene: NA; CDR3nt: TGTGCCAGCAGCCCAGGGGACTATGGCTACACCTTC; CDR3aa: CASSPGDYGYTF
v_gene: TRBV9; j_gene: TRBJ2-5; abundance: NA; d_gene: NA; CDR3nt: TGTGCCAGCAGCTTACAATCGGCGGGCGGGGCGTACCAAGAGACCCAGTACTTC; CDR3aa: CASSLQSAGGAYQETQYF
v_gene: TRBV19; j_gene: TRBJ2-2; abundance: NA; d_gene: TRBD2; CDR3nt: TGTGCCAGTAAATGGCGGGAGGGGAACACCGGGGAGCTGTTTTTT; CDR3aa: CASKWREGNTGELFF
v_gene: TRBV5-6; j_gene: TRBJ2-7; abundance: NA; d_gene: TRBD1; CDR3nt: TGTGCCAGCAGCTTAGGGGCAGGGGGCTTCTACGAGCAGTACTTC; CDR3aa: CASSLGAGGFYEQYF
v_gene: TRBV7-9; j_gene: TRBJ2-5; abundance: NA; d_gene: NA; CDR3nt: TGTGCCAGCAGCTTACCCGAGGGAATACAGACCCAGTACTTC; CDR3aa: CASSLPEGIQTQYF
v_gene: TRBV29-1; j_gene: TRBJ1-1; abundance: NA; d_gene: NA; CDR3nt: TGCAGCGCTAGCCACCGAGGGTATGAAACTGAAGCTTTCTTT; CDR3aa: CSASHRGYETEAFF
v_gene: TRBV5-1; j_gene: TRBJ1-4; abundance: NA; d_gene: NA; CDR3nt: TGCGCCAGCAGCCCGACAGCAACTAATGAAAAACTGTTTTTT; CDR3aa: CASSPTATNEKLFF
v_gene: TRBV4-1; j_gene: TRBJ2-3; abundance: once; d_gene: NA; CDR3nt: TGCGCCAGCAGCCAATCCGGGACTCCGACAGATACGCAGTATTTT; CDR3aa: CASSQSGTPTDTQYF
v_gene: TRBV7-9; j_gene: TRBJ1-2; abundance: NA; d_gene: TRBD1; CDR3nt: TGTGCCAGCAGCCCGGACAGGAACTATGGCTACACCTTC; CDR3aa: CASSPDRNYGYTF
v_gene: TRBV27; j_gene: TRBJ1-1; abundance: few; d_gene: TRBD1; CDR3nt: TGTGCCAGCAGTTTAAAGGGGGCCAATGAAGCTTTCTTT; CDR3aa: CASSLKGANEAFF
v_gene: TRBV6-5; j_gene: TRBJ2-5; abundance: NA; d_gene: TRBD1; CDR3nt: TGTGCCAGCAGACAGGGGAAAGAGACCCAGTACTTC; CDR3aa: CASRQGKETQYF
v_gene: TRBV5-1; j_gene: TRBJ2-1; abundance: NA; d_gene: TRBD1; CDR3nt: TGCGCCAGCAGCCCTAAGCCGGGACAGGGGAACAATGAGCAGTTCTTC; CDR3aa: CASSPKPGQGNNEQFF
v_gene: TRBV18; j_gene: TRBJ2-5; abundance: NA; d_gene: TRBD2; CDR3nt: TGTGCCAGCTCACCACCGGGGGCGCCGGGGGGGCCAGTGACCCAGTACTTC; CDR3aa: CASSPPGAPGGPVTQYF
v_gene: TRBV7-9; j_gene: TRBJ1-1; abundance: NA; d_gene: TRBD1; CDR3nt: TGTGCCAGCGGATCGACAGGGGTTGCCACTGAAGCTTTCTTT; CDR3aa: CASGSTGVATEAFF
v_gene: TRBV5-1; j_gene: TRBJ2-6; abundance: NA; d_gene: NA; CDR3nt: TGCGCCAGCAGCTTGGATGGAGCCTCCGGGGCCAACGTCCTGACTTTC; CDR3aa: CASSLDGASGANVLTF
v_gene: TRBV11-2; j_gene: TRBJ1-1; abundance: NA; d_gene: TRBD1; CDR3nt: TGTGCCAGCAGTAGATACCGGGACAGCTACACTTTCTTT; CDR3aa: CASSRYRDSYTFF
v_gene: TRBV7-9; j_gene: TRBJ1-1; abundance: once; d_gene: TRBD1; CDR3nt: TGTGCCAGCAGCTTAGAGGGACAGGGGACCGCTGAAGCTTTCTTT; CDR3aa: CASSLEGQGTAEAFF
v_gene: TRBV2; j_gene: TRBJ1-5; abundance: NA; d_gene: NA; CDR3nt: TGTGCCAGCAGTATGGGGGCTACGAGCAATCAGCCCCAGCATTTT; CDR3aa: CASSMGATSNQPQHF
v_gene: TRBV15; j_gene: TRBJ2-5; abundance: once; d_gene: NA; CDR3nt: TGTGCCACCAGCAGAGATGGGTGGGCCTCTCAAGAGACCCAGTACTTC; CDR3aa: CATSRDGWASQETQYF
v_gene: TRBV24-1; j_gene: TRBJ2-2; abundance: NA; d_gene: NA; CDR3nt: TGTGCCAATGGGAGGCACACCGGGGAGCTGTTTTTT; CDR3aa: CANGRHTGELFF
v_gene: TRBV3-1/TRBV3-2; j_gene: TRBJ2-6; abundance: NA; d_gene: TRBD2; CDR3nt: TGTGCCAGCAGCTCCCTGGGGACTAGCGGGAGATCTGGGGCCAACGTCCTGACTTTC; CDR3aa: CASSSLGTSGRSGANVLTF
v_gene: TRBV4-3; j_gene: TRBJ2-7; abundance: NA; d_gene: NA; CDR3nt: TGCGCCAGCAGCCAAGTAGAGGGCGGCTCCTACGAGCAGTACTTC; CDR3aa: CASSQVEGGSYEQYF
v_gene: TRBV7-2; j_gene: TRBJ1-5; abundance: NA; d_gene: NA; CDR3nt: TGTGCCAGCAGCCCCGGGGGCAATCAGCCCCAGCATTTT; CDR3aa: CASSPGGNQPQHF
v_gene: TRBV28; j_gene: TRBJ1-3; abundance: NA; d_gene: NA; CDR3nt: TGTGCCAGCAGTCTAAGGGGTGTTGGAAACACCATATATTTT; CDR3aa: CASSLRGVGNTIYF
v_gene: TRBV9; j_gene: TRBJ2-1; abundance: once; d_gene: TRBD2; CDR3nt: TGTGCCAGCAGCGTAGAGACTAGCGGGAGTCACTCCTACAATGAGCAGTTCTTC; CDR3aa: CASSVETSGSHSYNEQFF
v_gene: TRBV19; j_gene: TRBJ1-6; abundance: few; d_gene: TRBD1; CDR3nt: TGTGCCAGTAGCCCGGACAGGGTAGCATCACCCCTCCACTTT; CDR3aa: CASSPDRVASPLHF
v_gene: TRBV11-3; j_gene: TRBJ2-1; abundance: NA; d_gene: NA; CDR3nt: TGTGCCAGCAGCTTCGACAGACCGAGGTTTAATGAGCAGTTCTTC; CDR3aa: CASSFDRPRFNEQFF
v_gene: TRBV3-1/TRBV3-2; j_gene: TRBJ2-1; abundance: NA; d_gene: TRBD2; CDR3nt: TGTGCCAGCAAAAAGACTAGCGGGAGCCATGAGCAGTTCTTC; CDR3aa: CASKKTSGSHEQFF
v_gene: TRBV5-1; j_gene: TRBJ1-1; abundance: NA; d_gene: NA; CDR3nt: TGCGCCAGCAGCTTGGAGATAGGGGTAAACACTGAAGCTTTCTTT; CDR3aa: CASSLEIGVNTEAFF
v_gene: TRBV5-6; j_gene: TRBJ2-7; abundance: NA; d_gene: NA; CDR3nt: TGTGCCAGCAGCTTGGTGGGACAACACGAGCAGTACTTC; CDR3aa: CASSLVGQHEQYF
v_gene: TRBV7-6; j_gene: TRBJ2-2; abundance: once; d_gene: NA; CDR3nt: TGTGCCAGCAGCTTAGCACAGGGTGGGACACTCTCGATGACCGGGGAGCTGTTTTTT; CDR3aa: CASSLAQGGTLSMTGELFF